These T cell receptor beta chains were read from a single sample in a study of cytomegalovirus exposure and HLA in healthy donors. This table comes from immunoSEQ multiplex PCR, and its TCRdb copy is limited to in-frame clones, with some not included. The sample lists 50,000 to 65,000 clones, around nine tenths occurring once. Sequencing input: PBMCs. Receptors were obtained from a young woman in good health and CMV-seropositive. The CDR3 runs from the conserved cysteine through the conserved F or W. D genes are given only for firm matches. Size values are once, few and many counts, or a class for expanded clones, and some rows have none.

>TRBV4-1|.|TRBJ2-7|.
TGCGCCAGCAGCCAAGATCCCGTAGGAGACGAGCAGTACTTC
CASSQDPVGDEQYF
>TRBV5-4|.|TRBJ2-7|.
TGTGCCAGCAGCTTTGGGGGCCGCGAGCAGTACTTC
CASSFGGREQYF
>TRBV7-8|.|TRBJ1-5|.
TGTGCCAGCAGCTTAGGACGGACAGAGCCCAATCAGCCCCAGCATTTT
CASSLGRTEPNQPQHF
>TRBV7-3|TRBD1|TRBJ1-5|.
TGTGCCAGCAGCCAGACAGGGGGCAGCCAGCCCCAGCATTTT
CASSQTGGSQPQHF
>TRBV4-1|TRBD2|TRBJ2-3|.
TGCGCCAGCAGCCAACATACTAGCGGGGGGGTCGGGGATACGCAGTATTTT
CASSQHTSGGVGDTQYF
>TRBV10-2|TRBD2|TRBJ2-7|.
TGCGCCAGCAGTGACCCTCGCCTCAATAGCGGGGTAAACGAGCAGTACTTC
CASSDPRLNSGVNEQYF
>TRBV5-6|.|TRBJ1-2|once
TGTGCCAGCAGCGTCTCCGCTAACTATGGCTACACCTTC
CASSVSANYGYTF
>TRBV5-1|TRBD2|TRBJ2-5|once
TGCGCCAGCAGCCCAGATTCGGGAGCGGGGGTCGGAGAGACCCAGTACTTC
CASSPDSGAGVGETQYF
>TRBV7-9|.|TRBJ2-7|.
TGTGCCAGCAGCTTTGGTACGGGACACCCCTACGAGCAGTACTTC
CASSFGTGHPYEQYF
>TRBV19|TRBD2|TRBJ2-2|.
TGTGCCAGTAGTGGTAGCGGGGCGAACACCGGGGAGCTGTTTTTT
CASSGSGANTGELFF
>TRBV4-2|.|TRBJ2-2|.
TGTGCCAGCAGCCACCACCGGGGTACGAACACCGGGGAGCTGTTTTTT
CASSHHRGTNTGELFF
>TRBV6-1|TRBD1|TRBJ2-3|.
TGTGCCAGCACCCGGGACAGGGTTACAGATACGCAGTATTTT
CASTRDRVTDTQYF
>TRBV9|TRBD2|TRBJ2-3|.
TGTGCCAGCAGCGTAGCTACTAGCGGGGACTTAAGCACAGATACGCAGTATTTT
CASSVATSGDLSTDTQYF
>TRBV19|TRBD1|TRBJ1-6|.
TGTGCCAGTAGTGAGACAGGGTTCTCCTATAATTCACCCCTCCACTTT
CASSETGFSYNSPLHF
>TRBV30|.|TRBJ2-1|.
TGTGCCTGGAGTGTAACGGGGGGCAATTTGAAGCAGTTCTTC
CAWSVTGGNLKQFF
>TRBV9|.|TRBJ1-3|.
TGTGCCAGCAGCGTAGTGGCAGGGAAGTCTGGAAACACCATATATTTT
CASSVVAGKSGNTIYF
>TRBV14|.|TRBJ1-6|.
TGTGCCAGCAGCCAATCTTACACCGCACCCCTCCACTTT
CASSQSYTAPLHF
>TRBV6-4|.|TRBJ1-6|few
TGTGCCAGCAGTGACTCGAGTAATTCACCCCTCCACTTT
CASSDSSNSPLHF
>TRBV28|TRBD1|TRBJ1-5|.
TGTGCCAGCAGCCTCCCAGGGACAGCTAGCAATCAGCCCCAGCATTTT
CASSLPGTASNQPQHF
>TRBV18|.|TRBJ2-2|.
TGTGCCAGCTCACCGCGTGAGAAAGACACCGGGGAGCTGTTTTTT
CASSPREKDTGELFF
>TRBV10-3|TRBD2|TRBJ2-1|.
TGTGCCATCAGTGAACCCGAAGGGACTAGCGGGGGGACCTACAATGAGCAGTTCTTC
CAISEPEGTSGGTYNEQFF
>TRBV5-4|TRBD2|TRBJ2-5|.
TGTGCCAGCAGCACGGGACTAGCGGGAAAAGAGACCCAGTACTTC
CASSTGLAGKETQYF
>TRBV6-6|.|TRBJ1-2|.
TGTGCCAGCAGACCCGGGGGTTCAGCCTATGGCTACACCTTC
CASRPGGSAYGYTF
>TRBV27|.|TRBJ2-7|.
TGTGCCAGCAGCCATCCCGCCGGGGAGGTCTGGGAGCAGTACTTC
CASSHPAGEVWEQYF